This T cell receptor (beta chain) was retrieved from a study of T cell repertoires in cytomegalovirus infection. For the study at large: Peptides in the study included HLA-C-restricted and HLA-B-restricted CMV epitopes. Both a matching HLA type and CMV infection were indicated by public TCR beta signatures.

The V segment lost 4 bases and the J segment 12 bases; nucleotides outside the gene matches: 12. CDR3 length equals 13 residues. The V gene's germline CDR1 is SGHVS and CDR2 FNYEAQ. Regarding this clonotype: The antigen is undetermined.

TCRdb called the reads again in MiXCR, with one record for every CDR3 protein. This sample has about 920,000 distinct CDR3 sequences, with about a third found just once. Whole-study findings and limits: In two of eight donors, the top clonotype was HLA-C-restricted CMV-specific. Of the TCR beta families, the public ones yielded a cumulative frequency that identified carriers of CMV plus the relevant HLA.

The sample was cultured CD8+ T cells from PBMCs, taken from culture after CMV antigen stimulation. The TCR sequence derives from a human donor in good health (CMV status not recorded). Some clones in this sample may be carry-over from other donors' samples. The chain employs TRBV7-6 and TRBJ2-7, with 7 bases that match TRBD1. Here the CDR3 DNA reads TGTGCCAGCAGCTCCTCCCCTCGACAGGGACCGTACTTC. It translates to CASSSSPRQGPYF.